This note documents a single T cell receptor (beta chain) sequence. Described treatment: preoperative locoregional IRX-2 cytokine immunotherapy. Trimming removed 1 base at V and 2 bases at J, with 3 bases between. Germline CDR1 and CDR2: SEHNR and FQNEAQ (reference sequence). The CDR3 runs 12 residues. Sequencing was performed with immunoSEQ multiplex PCR; in TCRdb, only in-frame clones are kept and a portion is missing. Here the sample spans approximately 44,000 clones, approximately 95% being singletons. This sample was taken from a study of preoperative IRX-2 immunotherapy in early breast cancer. This clonotype was sampled from a human donor with breast cancer. The sequenced sample was tumor tissue, obtained after IRX-2 immunotherapy. The chain joins TRBV7-9 to TRBJ2-7, with D unresolved. The CDR3 region has the DNA TGTGCCAGCAGCTTAGGGGCCTACGAGCAGTACTTC. Its translation: CASSLGAYEQYF.